This is a list of T cell receptor beta chains from one sample in a study of OX40 agonist ivuxolimab in advanced cancers. Sequencing used immunoSEQ multiplex PCR; TCRdb keeps in-frame clones, though not all of them. The sample yields some 17,000 clones, nearly 75% seen once. The specimen was CD4+ or CD8+ T cells sorted from blood, collected in a trial of the OX40 agonist ivuxolimab. These receptors all stem from an adult with an advanced solid tumor such as melanoma, head and neck, liver or kidney cancer. CDR3s include the opening cysteine and the closing phenylalanine or tryptophan. The D gene is left open where the match is weak. For some rows the clone size is stated as once, few or many, or as a class when expanded; others skip it.

D: TRBD2; size: few; J: TRBJ2-7; V: TRBV11-2; CDR3: CASSVASGPSYEQYF; DNA: TGTGCCAGCAGCGTAGCTAGCGGGCCATCCTACGAGCAGTACTTC
D: TRBD1; size: NA; J: TRBJ2-7; V: TRBV7-6; CDR3: CASSPTGNPSYEQYF; DNA: TGTGCCAGCAGCCCGACAGGGAATCCATCCTACGAGCAGTACTTC
D: TRBD2; size: NA; J: TRBJ2-1; V: TRBV25-1; CDR3: CASSESTSGRWYNEQFF; DNA: TGTGCCAGCAGTGAATCGACTAGCGGGAGATGGTACAATGAGCAGTTCTTC
D: NA; size: NA; J: TRBJ2-1; V: TRBV19; CDR3: CASSIGSSSYNEQFF; DNA: TGTGCCAGTAGTATAGGGAGTAGTTCCTACAATGAGCAGTTCTTC
D: NA; size: NA; J: TRBJ2-1; V: TRBV19; CDR3: CASTATSSYNEQFF; DNA: TGTGCCAGTACCGCGACTAGCTCCTACAATGAGCAGTTCTTC
D: NA; size: NA; J: TRBJ1-2; V: TRBV7-9; CDR3: CASSQGNYGYTF; DNA: TGTGCCAGCTCGCAGGGTAACTATGGCTACACCTTC
D: NA; size: NA; J: TRBJ2-1; V: TRBV7-3; CDR3: CASSPTGRGPDNEQFF; DNA: TGTGCCAGCAGCCCGACCGGCCGAGGGCCTGACAATGAGCAGTTCTTC
D: NA; size: few; J: TRBJ1-1; V: TRBV6-5; CDR3: CASSYSMRGTEAFF; DNA: TGTGCCAGCAGTTACTCGATGCGGGGAACTGAAGCTTTCTTT
D: NA; size: NA; J: TRBJ2-5; V: TRBV11-3; CDR3: CASSFRGIETQYF; DNA: TGTGCCAGCAGCTTTCGGGGTATCGAGACCCAGTACTTC
D: TRBD2; size: NA; J: TRBJ2-7; V: TRBV19; CDR3: CASSMGLAGGEQYF; DNA: TGTGCCAGTAGTATGGGGCTAGCGGGAGGGGAGCAGTACTTC
D: TRBD2; size: once; J: TRBJ2-7; V: TRBV4-2; CDR3: CASSQQGLAGGVYEQYF; DNA: TGTGCCAGCAGCCAACAGGGACTAGCGGGAGGGGTCTACGAGCAGTACTTC
D: NA; size: few; J: TRBJ2-7; V: TRBV11-3; CDR3: CASSLDYEQYF; DNA: TGTGCCAGCAGCTTAGATTACGAGCAGTACTTC
D: TRBD1; size: NA; J: TRBJ1-2; V: TRBV29-1; CDR3: CSVAGQGGGYTF; DNA: TGCAGCGTCGCGGGGCAGGGGGGCGGCTACACCTTC
D: NA; size: NA; J: TRBJ1-2; V: TRBV28; CDR3: CASSSGSIYGYTF; DNA: TGTGCCAGCAGTTCGGGTTCTATCTATGGCTACACCTTC
D: NA; size: NA; J: TRBJ1-2; V: TRBV25-1; CDR3: CASSEYYSRGYYGYTF; DNA: TGTGCCAGCAGTGAATATTATTCTAGAGGGTACTATGGCTACACCTTC
D: NA; size: few; J: TRBJ1-1; V: TRBV14; CDR3: CASSQEWPRGNTEAFF; DNA: TGTGCCAGCAGCCAAGAATGGCCGAGGGGGAACACTGAAGCTTTCTTT
D: NA; size: NA; J: TRBJ2-7; V: TRBV19; CDR3: CASMDEQGGSYEQYF; DNA: TGTGCCAGTATGGACGAGCAGGGGGGCTCCTACGAGCAGTACTTC
D: TRBD2; size: NA; J: TRBJ2-1; V: TRBV19; CDR3: CASRAGESINEQFF; DNA: TGTGCCAGTAGGGCGGGAGAATCCATCAATGAGCAGTTCTTC
D: NA; size: NA; J: TRBJ2-5; V: TRBV5-6; CDR3: CASSLVWVRETQYF; DNA: TGTGCCAGCAGCTTGGTCTGGGTGCGCGAGACCCAGTACTTC
D: NA; size: NA; J: TRBJ2-7; V: TRBV7-2; CDR3: CASSYTPYEQYF; DNA: TGTGCCAGCAGCTACACCCCATACGAGCAGTACTTC
D: NA; size: NA; J: TRBJ2-1; V: TRBV30; CDR3: CACVMGNTNNEQFF; DNA: TGTGCCTGTGTTATGGGGAACACGAACAATGAGCAGTTCTTC
D: NA; size: NA; J: TRBJ2-7; V: TRBV7-2; CDR3: CASSPVSGSYEQYF; DNA: TGTGCCAGCAGCCCCGTTTCCGGGTCCTACGAGCAGTACTTC
D: NA; size: NA; J: TRBJ1-1; V: TRBV6-6; CDR3: CASSYTGENTEAFF; DNA: TGTGCCAGCAGTTATACTGGGGAGAACACTGAAGCTTTCTTT
D: NA; size: NA; J: TRBJ2-1; V: TRBV7-9; CDR3: CASSFWTSYNEQFF; DNA: TGTGCCAGCAGCTTTTGGACCTCCTACAATGAGCAGTTCTTC
D: NA; size: NA; J: TRBJ2-1; V: TRBV29-1; CDR3: CSVEWRDLYNEQFF; DNA: TGCAGCGTTGAGTGGCGGGACCTCTACAATGAGCAGTTCTTC
D: NA; size: NA; J: TRBJ1-3; V: TRBV11-3; CDR3: CASSPRTLNTIYF; DNA: TGTGCCAGCAGCCCCCGGACATTGAACACCATATATTTT
D: NA; size: medium-sized; J: TRBJ2-1; V: TRBV5-1; CDR3: CASSLVRGTDNEQFF; DNA: TGCGCCAGCAGCTTGGTAAGGGGAACCGACAATGAGCAGTTCTTC
D: NA; size: NA; J: TRBJ1-2; V: TRBV7-8; CDR3: CASSLRAGGTYGYTF; DNA: TGTGCCAGCAGCTTAAGGGCGGGGGGTACTTATGGCTACACCTTC
D: NA; size: NA; J: TRBJ2-3; V: TRBV10-3; CDR3: CAISEGRYTDTQYF; DNA: TGTGCCATCAGTGAGGGGCGCTACACAGATACGCAGTATTTT
D: NA; size: NA; J: TRBJ1-3; V: TRBV13; CDR3: CASSFFGETSGNTIYF; DNA: TGTGCCAGCAGCTTCTTCGGGGAAACCTCTGGAAACACCATATATTTT
D: NA; size: NA; J: TRBJ2-1; V: TRBV11-2; CDR3: CASSPTSPENERYNEQFF; DNA: TGTGCCAGCAGCCCTACCTCCCCCGAGAATGAGAGGTACAATGAGCAGTTCTTC
D: TRBD2; size: NA; J: TRBJ2-2; V: TRBV5-6; CDR3: CASSFGEGYTGELFF; DNA: TGTGCCAGCAGCTTTGGGGAGGGCTACACCGGGGAGCTGTTTTTT
D: NA; size: NA; J: TRBJ2-5; V: TRBV7-9; CDR3: CASSFFGGETQYF; DNA: TGTGCCAGCAGCTTTTTCGGGGGAGAGACCCAGTACTTC
D: TRBD1; size: NA; J: TRBJ2-7; V: TRBV4-2; CDR3: CASSQPQGDAPRDEQYF; DNA: TGTGCCAGCAGCCAACCACAGGGGGATGCACCCCGAGACGAGCAGTACTTC
D: TRBD1; size: medium-sized; J: TRBJ2-7; V: TRBV4-2; CDR3: CASSQEAGTGSYEQYF; DNA: TGTGCCAGCAGCCAAGAAGCCGGGACAGGGTCCTACGAGCAGTACTTC
D: NA; size: NA; J: TRBJ1-1; V: TRBV29-1; CDR3: CSVGKGDTEAFF; DNA: TGCAGCGTTGGAAAGGGGGACACTGAAGCTTTCTTT
D: NA; size: once; J: TRBJ2-1; V: TRBV5-4; CDR3: CASSIIGANEQFF; DNA: TGTGCCAGCAGCATCATAGGAGCCAATGAGCAGTTCTTC
D: NA; size: once; J: TRBJ2-2; V: TRBV10-2; CDR3: CASSGATGTGELFF; DNA: TGCGCCAGCAGTGGGGCGACGGGCACCGGGGAGCTGTTTTTT
D: NA; size: NA; J: TRBJ1-1; V: TRBV6-5; CDR3: CASSYSTVGTEAFF; DNA: TGTGCCAGCAGTTACTCGACCGTGGGGACTGAAGCTTTCTTT
D: NA; size: NA; J: TRBJ1-3; V: TRBV9; CDR3: CASSGETVPGNTIYF; DNA: TGTGCCAGCAGCGGAGAAACGGTACCTGGAAACACCATATATTTT
D: NA; size: few; J: TRBJ2-1; V: TRBV6-5; CDR3: CASSYSRGAEQFF; DNA: TGTGCCAGCAGTTACTCGAGAGGAGCTGAGCAGTTCTTC
D: TRBD1; size: NA; J: TRBJ1-2; V: TRBV7-8; CDR3: CASSPGTGAANYGYTF; DNA: TGTGCTAGCAGCCCTGGGACAGGCGCAGCTAACTATGGCTACACCTTC
D: NA; size: NA; J: TRBJ1-1; V: TRBV29-1; CDR3: CSVEAGEAFF; DNA: TGCAGCGTTGAGGCCGGGGAAGCTTTCTTT
D: NA; size: few; J: TRBJ2-1; V: TRBV19; CDR3: CASSLSNEQFF; DNA: TGTGCCAGTAGTTTGAGCAATGAGCAGTTCTTC
D: TRBD2; size: NA; J: TRBJ2-1; V: TRBV6-9; CDR3: CASSLLAGSNNEQFF; DNA: TGTGCCAGCAGTTTACTAGCGGGATCCAACAATGAGCAGTTCTTC
D: TRBD1; size: NA; J: TRBJ1-5; V: TRBV5-8; CDR3: CASAPLGGTGNQPQHF; DNA: TGTGCCAGCGCTCCCCTCGGGGGGACAGGTAATCAGCCCCAGCATTTT
D: NA; size: NA; J: TRBJ2-7; V: TRBV29-1; CDR3: CSVGHKLGYEQYF; DNA: TGCAGCGTCGGACACAAATTGGGCTACGAGCAGTACTTC
D: TRBD1; size: NA; J: TRBJ1-5; V: TRBV6-5; CDR3: CASRKTGDSNQPQHF; DNA: TGTGCCAGCAGAAAAACAGGGGACAGCAATCAGCCCCAGCATTTT
D: TRBD2; size: once; J: TRBJ2-7; V: TRBV7-9; CDR3: CASSSSGRIHEQYF; DNA: TGTGCCAGCAGCTCTAGCGGGAGAATCCACGAGCAGTACTTC
D: TRBD1; size: NA; J: TRBJ2-3; V: TRBV6-6; CDR3: CASRDRDRGTDTQYF; DNA: TGTGCCAGCAGGGACAGGGACAGGGGGACAGATACGCAGTATTTT
D: TRBD2; size: NA; J: TRBJ2-7; V: TRBV19; CDR3: CASSPSGGSSYEQYF; DNA: TGTGCCAGTAGCCCTAGCGGGGGCAGCTCCTACGAGCAGTACTTC
D: NA; size: few; J: TRBJ2-7; V: TRBV5-4; CDR3: CASSLTGSYEQYF; DNA: TGTGCCAGCAGCTTAACCGGGAGCTACGAGCAGTACTTC
D: NA; size: NA; J: TRBJ2-2; V: TRBV5-4; CDR3: CASSLEARGRTGELFF; DNA: TGTGCCAGCAGCTTGGAGGCCAGGGGGAGGACCGGGGAGCTGTTTTTT
D: NA; size: few; J: TRBJ1-5; V: TRBV7-8; CDR3: CASSLHTGVGQPQHF; DNA: TGTGCCAGCAGCTTACATACGGGGGTAGGACAGCCCCAGCATTTT
D: NA; size: NA; J: TRBJ1-1; V: TRBV6-5; CDR3: CASRGTDGNTEAFF; DNA: TGTGCCAGCAGAGGGACTGATGGGAACACTGAAGCTTTCTTT